This record concerns one TCR beta chain sequence. What it recognizes is unknown. These data belong to a study of T cell responses to AZD1222 COVID-19 vaccine. Overall study results and limits: Following two doses of AZD1222, Spike-specific TCR breadth and depth rose. It should be noted that donors were predominantly white British and more often female, and clonal diversity was possibly underestimated.

The CDR3 is 16 amino acids. Trimming removed 2 bases at V and 4 bases at J, with 14 bases between. The germline V gene has CDR1 MNHNS and CDR2 SASEGT. Method: immunoSEQ multiplex PCR; TCRdb's copy keeps in-frame clones and lacks some. Of 210,000 or so clones detected, 85% to 95% appear once; the ten largest clones hold less than 1.2%. Sample: peripheral blood, taken on day 0 of MenACWY control vaccination. The chain couples TRBV6-1 to TRBJ1-4; D is undetermined. This clonotype was obtained from an adult in good health. For the CDR3, the DNA is TGTGCCAGCAGTGAAATTGTGAGACGGAGTAATGAAAAACTGTTTTTT. Protein product: CASSEIVRRSNEKLFF.